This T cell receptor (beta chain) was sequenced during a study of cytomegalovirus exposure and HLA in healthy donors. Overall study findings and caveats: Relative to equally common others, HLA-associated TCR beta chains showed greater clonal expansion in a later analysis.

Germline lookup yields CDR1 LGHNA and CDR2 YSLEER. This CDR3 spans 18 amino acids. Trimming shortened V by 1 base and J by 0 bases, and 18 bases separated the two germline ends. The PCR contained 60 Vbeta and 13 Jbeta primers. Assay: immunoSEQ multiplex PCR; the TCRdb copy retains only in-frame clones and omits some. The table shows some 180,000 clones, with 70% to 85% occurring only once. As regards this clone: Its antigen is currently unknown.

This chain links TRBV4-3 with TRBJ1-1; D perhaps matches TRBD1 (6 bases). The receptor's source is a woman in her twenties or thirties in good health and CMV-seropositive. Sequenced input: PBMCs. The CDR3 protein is CASSQVAWGRGLNTEAFF. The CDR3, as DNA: TGCGCCAGCAGCCAAGTTGCGTGGGGCAGGGGTCTGAACACTGAAGCTTTCTTT.